These 30 T cell receptor beta chains originate from one sample sequenced in a study of T-cell reconstitution after alpha-beta-depleted transplantation in children. Unique molecular identifiers were incorporated into the prepared TCRbeta library. In TCRdb, the PCR reads were re-called with MiXCR into one record per CDR3 protein. The table includes about 870,000 distinct CDR3 sequences, around 15% detected once. The starting material was PBMCs, mostly from graft donor cells, obtained 360 days after TCRalphabeta/CD19-depleted stem cell transplant. These receptors were taken from a male patient younger than 18 who had a stem cell transplant for acute lymphoblastic leukemia, so the T cells may come from the graft donor.

This clonotype was detected ten times or more. The gene calls are TRBV10-3 and TRBJ2-2; no clear D. This CDR3 region has 14 residues. From germline, CDR1 is ENHRY and CDR2 SYGVKD. The CDR3 here is CASAGLVKPGELFF. In nucleotides, the CDR3 is TGTGCATCCGCTGGCCTCGTCAAACCCGGGGAGCTGTTTTTT.

The rearrangement links TRBV11-2 to TRBJ2-6, with D perhaps given as TRBD1 or TRBD2 (7 bases each). The CDR3 spans 18 residues. Germline V gene data show CDR1 as SGHAT and CDR2 as FQNNGV. V lost 6 bases and J 2 bases, leaving 20 bases between the germline ends. As DNA, the CDR3 is TGTGCCAGCAGTCCGCCAGGGGGGGGAGTGGCTGGGGCCAACGTCCTGACTTTC. It yields the protein CASSPPGGGVAGANVLTF.

CDR3 DNA sequence: TGCAGTGCTCCCGAGCCTAGCGGGGAGACCCAGTACTTC. Translation gives CSAPEPSGETQYF. J is TRBJ2-5 and V is TRBV20-1; 8 nucleotides align to TRBD2. After removal of 5 bases from V and 5 bases from J, the junction contained 7 bases not matched to a gene. The CDR3 length is 13 residues. In germline, CDR1 is DFQATT, CDR2 SNEGSKA (reference sequence).

The V call is TRBV5-1, the J call TRBJ2-1, with 9 bases fitting TRBD1. Germline assignment: CDR1 SGHRS and CDR2 YFSETQ. V was pared by 1 base and J by 5 bases, with 4 bases of the junction left unmatched. This CDR3 is built from 15 residues. CDR3 in amino acids: CASSLSYRGHNEQFF. The CDR3 DNA reads as TGCGCCAGCAGCTTGTCGTACAGGGGGCACAATGAGCAGTTCTTC.

The chain has TRBV5-1 and TRBJ2-1; 10 bases agree with TRBD1. The V gene end was trimmed by 1 base and the J gene end by 4 bases; junction bases not matched to a gene: 5. Looked up from germline, CDR1 is SGHRS and CDR2 is YFSETQ. This CDR3 is built from 16 residues. The CDR3 DNA follows: TGCGCCAGCAGCTTGTTGGACAGGGGGGATTACAATGAGCAGTTCTTC. As protein: CASSLLDRGDYNEQFF.

This clonotype turned up a few times. V is TRBV20-1 and J is TRBJ1-5; D is ambiguous. Between the trimmed V and J ends, which lost 6 bases and 0 bases, there was a span of 18 bases. The germline V gene has CDR1 DFQATT and CDR2 SNEGSKA (reference sequence). The CDR3 runs 16 residues. Written as DNA, the CDR3 is TGCAGTGCCCCTGGCTGGCCAGGTTATAGCAATCAGCCCCAGCATTTT. It codes for CSAPGWPGYSNQPQHF.

This clonotype turned up a few times. The chain recombines TRBV4-2 with TRBJ1-3; D remains ambiguous. The V gene's germline CDR1 is LGHNA and CDR2 YNFKEQ. The CDR3 has 16 amino acids. Trimming removed 1 base from V and 0 bases from J, with 10 bases in between. The CDR3 sequence is CASSQVAGPSGNTIYF. For the CDR3, the DNA is TGTGCCAGCAGCCAAGTGGCAGGCCCCTCTGGAAACACCATATATTTT.

J is TRBJ2-7 and V is TRBV15; D is uncertain. Trimming stripped 1 base from V and 3 bases from J, with 13 bases between. CDR1 is LNHNV and CDR2 is YYDKDF in the germline V gene (reference sequence). This CDR3 is built from 15 residues. The CDR3 DNA reads TGTGCCACCAGCAGAGCCCTAGTAGCCTACTACGAGCAGTACTTC. This encodes CATSRALVAYYEQYF.

In its sample, this clonotype was seen a few times. The chain employs TRBV7-8 and TRBJ2-7; possibly TRBD1 or TRBD2 for D (5 bases each). The CDR3 runs to 15 residues. CDR1 is SGHVS and CDR2 is FQNEAQ in the germline V gene. The V gene lost 1 base and the J gene lost 2 bases, with 12 bases spanning the gap. As DNA, the CDR3 is TGTGCCAGCAGCTTAGTTGGGGGAACGGCCTACGAGCAGTACTTC. Its translation: CASSLVGGTAYEQYF.

A word on this clonotype: Germline and junction disagree at one end, which may indicate a read error. This sequence joins TRBV4-2 and TRBJ2-7; TRBD2 aligns across 8 bases. This CDR3 contains 14 residues. The V gene's germline CDR1 is LGHNA and CDR2 YNFKEQ. The CDR3 DNA follows: TGTGCCAGCAGCCACGAACTAGCGGAGGACCCGATAAACTTC. This gives the protein CASSHELAEDPINF.

This clonotype has more than one count but fewer than ten. The chain uses TRBV5-5 and TRBJ1-1; D not resolved. Germline V lookup: CDR1 SGHKS, CDR2 YYEKEE (reference sequence). This CDR3 has 13 residues. Trimming shortened V by 2 bases and J by 7 bases, and 12 bases separated the two germline ends. In nucleotides, the CDR3 is TGTGCCAGCAGCTTCTCGGTAGGCGGTGAAGCTTTCTTT. Translated, it gives CASSFSVGGEAFF. Together with reference TRBV5-5 and TRBJ1-1, the CDR3 gives the full variable domain: DAGVTQSPTHLIKTRGQQVTLRCSPISGHKSVSWYQQVLGQGPQFIFQYYEKEERGRGNFPDRFSARQFPNYSSELNVNALLLGDSALYLCASSFSVGGEAFFGQGTRLTVV.

The V call is TRBV7-9, the J call TRBJ2-5, with 9 bases aligning to TRBD2. CDR3 length equals 16 residues. CDR1 is SEHNR and CDR2 is FQNEAQ in the germline V gene (reference sequence). Trimming cost V 5 bases and J 2 bases; bases outside gene matches: 9. CDR3 in amino acids: CASSALTSGRQETQYF. DNA for the CDR3: TGTGCCAGCAGCGCCCTGACTAGCGGAAGACAAGAGACCCAGTACTTC.

Only a few counts were recorded for this clonotype. The chain recombines TRBV3-1 with TRBJ2-5, with 10 bases lining up with TRBD2. The CDR3 totals 15 residues. Germline V CDR1 and CDR2: LGHDT, YNNKEL (reference sequence). The trim removed 6 bases at V and 4 bases at J, leaving 8 bases unmatched. CDR3 DNA: TGTGCCAGCAGACACCTAGCGGGAGCGGGAGAGACCCAGTACTTC. It specifies CASRHLAGAGETQYF.

This clonotype occurred a few times. This chain joins TRBV5-1 and TRBJ2-5, with 10 bases that match TRBD2. Germline values: CDR1 SGHRS, CDR2 YFSETQ. V shed 0 bases and J 1 base; nucleotides not matched to a gene: 9. The CDR3 runs to 18 residues. CDR3 sequence: CASSLVASGRGGQETQYF. CDR3 coding DNA: TGCGCCAGCAGCTTGGTGGCTAGCGGGAGAGGGGGCCAAGAGACCCAGTACTTC.

This clonotype was seen a handful of times. V usage is TRBV5-6 and J usage is TRBJ1-1; 9 bases are a match to TRBD1. This CDR3 is built from 16 residues. The trim removed 4 bases at V and 1 base at J, leaving 8 bases unmatched. Germline V gene data show CDR1 as SGHDT and CDR2 as YYEEEE. CDR3 nucleotides: TGTGCCAGCAGCATGGGACAGGGTCTGGCGAACACTGAAGCTTTCTTT. Residues: CASSMGQGLANTEAFF. Full variable domain (missing parts from reference TRBV5-6 and TRBJ1-1): DAGVTQSPTHLIKTRGQQVTLRCSPKSGHDTVSWYQQALGQGPQFIFQYYEEEERQRGNFPDRFSGHQFPNYSSELNVNALLLGDSALYLCASSMGQGLANTEAFFGQGTRLTVV.

The rearrangement uses TRBV27 and TRBJ2-5; TRBD1 is a possible D gene (5 bases). The V end lost 5 bases, the J end lost 1 base, and 17 bases lay between the germline ends. Germline V gene data show CDR1 as MNHEY and CDR2 as SMNVEV (reference sequence). CDR3 length: 16 residues. The CDR3 here is CASSPPDSRPQETQYF. CDR3 DNA sequence: TGTGCCAGCAGTCCGCCCGACAGTCGGCCCCAAGAGACCCAGTACTTC.

The chain carries TRBV7-9 and TRBJ1-3; D gene uncertain. This CDR3 contains 15 residues. Per the germline V gene, CDR1 is SEHNR and CDR2 is FQNEAQ (reference sequence). The germline V and J ends were trimmed by 2 bases and 2 bases, with 10 bases remaining between them. The CDR3 DNA follows: TGTGCCAGCAGCTTACTTGGGTATCCTGGAAACACCATATATTTT. It is translated as CASSLLGYPGNTIYF.

This clonotype was seen more than once but under ten times. The chain has TRBV15 and TRBJ2-3; either TRBD1 or TRBD2 may supply D (6 bases each). The CDR3 totals 16 residues. Trimming cost V 3 bases and J 4 bases, with 17 bases left between them. Germline lookup yields CDR1 LNHNV and CDR2 YYDKDF (reference sequence). CDR3 loop: CATSSTGSWGADTQYF. Here the CDR3 DNA reads TGTGCCACCAGCAGTACAGGGTCGTGGGGGGCAGATACGCAGTATTTT. Full variable domain (outside the CDR3, taken from reference TRBV15 and TRBJ2-3): DAMVIQNPRYQVTQFGKPVTLSCSQTLNHNVMYWYQQKSSQAPKLLFHYYDKDFNNEADTPDNFQSRRPNTSFCFLDIRSPGLGDTAMYLCATSSTGSWGADTQYFGPGTRLTVL.

This clonotype was detected a few times. The chain combines TRBV18 with TRBJ2-1, with TRBD2 matching 10 bases. This CDR3 contains 18 residues. Per the germline V gene, CDR1 is KGHSH and CDR2 is LQKENI. J was trimmed by 0 bases and V by 1 base; bases with no gene match: 6. The CDR3 sequence: CASSPRAASGSSYNEQFF. CDR3 DNA sequence: TGTGCCAGCTCACCACGGGCGGCTAGCGGGAGCTCCTACAATGAGCAGTTCTTC.

The rearrangement joins TRBV29-1 to TRBJ1-2; D not resolved. V was cut by 2 bases and J by 5 bases, with 9 bases left in between. The CDR3 spans 12 residues. Germline V gene lookup returns CDR1 SQVTM and CDR2 ANQGSEA. The CDR3 loop reads CSVEQPAYGYTF. The CDR3 DNA sequence: TGCAGCGTTGAACAGCCTGCTTATGGCTACACCTTC.

The chain joins TRBV9 to TRBJ2-5, with D unresolved. Between the trimmed V and J ends, which lost 2 bases and 1 base, there was a span of 12 bases. Germline CDR1 is SGDLS and CDR2 is YYNGEE. There are 15 residues in the CDR3. The CDR3: CASSVGNRPQETQYF. CDR3 nucleotide sequence: TGTGCCAGCAGCGTCGGAAATCGTCCCCAAGAGACCCAGTACTTC.

The chain employs TRBV4-1 and TRBJ1-2, with D tentatively TRBD1 (5 bases). The length of the CDR3 is 16 residues. CDR1 is MGHRA and CDR2 is YSYEKL in the germline V gene. Trimming stripped 0 bases from V and 3 bases from J, with 14 bases between. CDR3 protein: CASSQDRAEVDYGYTF. In nucleotides, the CDR3 is TGCGCCAGCAGCCAAGACAGGGCGGAAGTTGACTATGGCTACACCTTC.

The rearrangement links TRBV5-1 to TRBJ2-4; 7 bases match TRBD1. V gave up 3 bases and J gave up 3 bases; unmatched junction bases: 3. The CDR3 covers 14 residues. Germline CDR1 SGHRS, CDR2 YFSETQ. CDR3 bases: TGCGCCAGCAGCTCTTCAGGGGGCAAAAACATTCAGTACTTC. Residues: CASSSSGGKNIQYF.

This clonotype was picked up a small number of times. In DNA, the CDR3 is TGTGCCAGCAGCTTAGGAGTAGTTCCGAACACCGGGGAGCTGTTTTTT. This translates into CASSLGVVPNTGELFF. The V and J genes are TRBV7-2 and TRBJ2-2, with unresolved D. The germline V gene encodes CDR1 SGHTA and CDR2 FQGNSA. Trimming cost V 1 base and J 0 bases, with 9 bases left between them. The CDR3 covers 16 residues.

This clonotype was detected ten times or more. This chain uses TRBV24-1 with TRBJ2-1; 12 bases align to TRBD2. J was trimmed by 3 bases and V by 5 bases; bases with no gene match: 7. Per the germline V gene, CDR1 is KGHDR and CDR2 is SFDVKD. The CDR3 length is 17 residues. CDR3 loop: CATSATGLAGYYNEQFF. The DNA for the CDR3 is TGTGCCACCAGTGCCACCGGACTAGCGGGGTACTACAATGAGCAGTTCTTC.

This clonotype was seen only a few times. This chain uses TRBV2 with TRBJ2-3; 12 nucleotides line up with TRBD1. CDR1 is SNHLY and CDR2 is FYNNEI in the germline V gene. The length of the CDR3 is 15 residues. Trimming removed 4 bases from V and 6 bases from J; junction bases left unmatched: 5. The CDR3 coding sequence is TGTGCCAGCAGTGTAGGGACAGGGGGCGTTGATACGCAGTATTTT. This sequence encodes CASSVGTGGVDTQYF.

This clonotype came up a few times. The chain couples TRBV27 to TRBJ2-1; 13 bases line up with TRBD2. Trimming at V came to 5 bases and at J to 5 bases, leaving 6 bases not matched to a gene. The CDR3 runs to 16 residues. Germline values: CDR1 MNHEY, CDR2 SMNVEV (reference sequence). For the CDR3, the DNA is TGTGCCAGCAGTCACTCCGGGACTAGCGGGAACAATGAGCAGTTCTTC. The encoded protein is CASSHSGTSGNNEQFF.

The V call is TRBV5-1, the J call TRBJ2-5, with 10 nucleotides matching TRBD2. The V segment lost 1 base and the J segment 5 bases; nucleotides outside the gene matches: 5. Germline CDR1 SGHRS, CDR2 YFSETQ. The CDR3 consists of 15 residues. DNA for the CDR3: TGCGCCAGCAGCTTGTTGACTAGCGGGCCGGAGACCCAGTACTTC. This translates into CASSLLTSGPETQYF.

This chain links TRBV7-9 with TRBJ2-7; perhaps TRBD2 as D (6 bases). The CDR3 is 16 residues long. Trimming pared 4 bases from V and 3 bases from J, leaving 19 bases between. Germline V CDR1 and CDR2: SEHNR, FQNEAQ (reference sequence). CDR3 DNA: TGTGCCAGCAGCTCCCGGGGAGGCGGGACTGGCTACGAGCAGTACTTC. This translates into CASSSRGGGTGYEQYF.

This clonotype showed up just a few times. V and J are TRBV20-1 and TRBJ2-7, with 8 bases matching TRBD2. Unmatched junction bases numbered 14, after V lost 4 bases and J lost 0 bases. The germline V gene encodes CDR1 DFQATT and CDR2 SNEGSKA (reference sequence). This CDR3 spans 17 amino acids. The CDR3 DNA reads as TGCAGTGCTACAAGCGGGAGAAGATTTTCCCTCTCCTACGAGCAGTACTTC. As protein: CSATSGRRFSLSYEQYF.